Shown below are 11 T cell receptor beta chains from a single sample sequenced in a study of control samples from healthy donors and cancer patients (TCRdb year 2020). Library prep was done by the immunoSEQ multiplex PCR assay. The clones in this table, taken by TCRdb from immuneACCESS, are in-frame only. Not every clone is retained; where verified, under half of the shortfall comes from an unresolved V gene, and the cause of the rest is unknown. Within this sample are 180,000 or so clones, with about 93% of them counted one time only. The ten largest make up over 3.5% of the sample. Sequenced: blood. The source is an older woman in good health.

The V gene is TRBV10-3, the J gene TRBJ2-7; 9 bases map to TRBD1. V was pared by 2 bases and J by 3 bases, with 2 bases of the junction left unmatched. CDR3 size: 14 residues. Germline CDR1 reads ENHRY; CDR2 reads SYGVKD. For the CDR3, the DNA is TGTGCCATCAGTGAGAGGACAGGGGACTACGAGCAGTACTTC. Its translation is CAISERTGDYEQYF.

This CDR3 reads CASSIPRGSYTF. The CDR3 DNA follows: TGTGCCAGTAGTATCCCAAGAGGAAGCTACACCTTC. This chain connects TRBV19 to TRBJ1-2; D call uncertain. The ends were cut back, 3 bases at V and 9 bases at J, with 11 bases in the middle. The CDR3 length is 12 residues. Germline CDR1 LNHDA, CDR2 SQIVND (reference sequence).

The chain combines TRBV6-4 with TRBJ2-2; TRBD2 aligns across 9 bases. The germline V gene encodes CDR1 MRHNA and CDR2 SNTAGT. This CDR3 spans 16 amino acids. V trimming: 1 base; J trimming: 3 bases; junction bases outside the gene matches: 3. The CDR3 region has the DNA TGTGCCAGCAGTGACTTAGCGGGGGACGACACCGGGGAGCTGTTTTTT. It yields the protein CASSDLAGDDTGELFF.

In its sample, this clone was seen once. The chain combines TRBV2 with TRBJ1-6; tentative D call: TRBD1 (5 bases). Germline CDR1 reads SNHLY; CDR2 reads FYNNEI. This CDR3 is 16 amino acids long. Trimming shortened V by 2 bases and J by 4 bases, and 12 bases separated the two germline ends. The CDR3 DNA reads TGTGCCAGCAGTGAAATTAGGGGCACGTATAATTCACCCCTCCACTTT. Translating it yields CASSEIRGTYNSPLHF.

On this clone: Sequence at one end of the junction differs from germline and may be a read error. The V gene is TRBV11-3, the J gene TRBJ2-2; D perhaps matches TRBD1 (6 bases). This CDR3 spans 14 amino acids. Germline V gene data show CDR1 as SGHNT and CDR2 as YENEEA. The CDR3, as DNA: TGTGCCAGCAGCTCCGACAGGAACAGCGGGGAGCTGTTTTTT. Amino acid sequence: CASSSDRNSGELFF.

V and J are TRBV7-2 and TRBJ1-5; perhaps TRBD1 as D (6 bases). CDR3 length: 16 residues. Germline-derived CDR1 and CDR2 are SGHTA and FQGNSA. With 5 bases removed from V and 1 base from J, the gap between germline ends came to 15 bases. The DNA for the CDR3 is TGTGCCAGCAGCCCATTGGGGGGCAGAAGCAATCAGCCCCAGCATTTT. Its translation is CASSPLGGRSNQPQHF.

The V call is TRBV5-1, the J call TRBJ1-3, with D possibly matching TRBD1 (5 bases). Trimming removed 4 bases from V and 0 bases from J, with 8 bases in between. The CDR3 loop spans 14 amino acids. The germline CDR1 and CDR2 sequences are SGHRS and YFSETQ. For the CDR3, the DNA is TGCGCCAGCAGCGCAGGGACCTCTGGAAACACCATATATTTT. It codes for CASSAGTSGNTIYF.

This chain links TRBV2 with TRBJ2-3; TRBD2 matches 9 bases. The trim removed 1 base at V and 3 bases at J, leaving 5 bases unmatched. From germline, CDR1 is SNHLY and CDR2 FYNNEI. The CDR3 is 16 amino acids. The CDR3 is CASSEEWRGGTDTQYF. The DNA of the CDR3 is TGTGCCAGCAGTGAAGAATGGCGGGGGGGTACAGATACGCAGTATTTT.

In this sample, this clone turned up once. The gene calls are TRBV7-9 and TRBJ1-1, with D uncertain. Germline V gives CDR1 SEHNR, CDR2 FQNEAQ (reference sequence). The CDR3 covers 15 residues. Trimming pared 1 base from V and 4 bases from J, leaving 13 bases between. CDR3 loop: CASSLGAGISTEAFF. CDR3 nucleotides: TGTGCCAGCAGCTTAGGTGCGGGGATCAGCACTGAAGCTTTCTTT.

The sample holds one count of this clone. This chain joins TRBV15 and TRBJ2-1, with TRBD2 identical over 10 bases. After removal of 4 bases from V and 4 bases from J, the junction contained 10 bases not matched to a gene. The germline CDR1 and CDR2 sequences are LNHNV and YYDKDF (reference sequence). The CDR3 length is 17 residues. The CDR3 region is CATSTGRAGGKYNEQFF. CDR3 bases: TGTGCCACCAGCACAGGGAGAGCGGGGGGGAAGTACAATGAGCAGTTCTTC.

The genes are TRBV6-2 or TRBV6-3 and TRBJ1-6; 7 bases fit TRBD1. CDR1 is MNHEY and CDR2 is SVGEGT in the germline V gene. The CDR3 has 21 amino acids. V dropped 0 bases and J dropped 10; count of bases not matched to a gene: 24. The CDR3 DNA sequence: TGTGCCAGCAGTTACTCGAGGTTTGGAGACAGGGTAAGGGGCATTCGATCACCCCTCCACTTT. Its translation is CASSYSRFGDRVRGIRSPLHF.